One and the same sample provided the 12 T cell receptor beta chains below, sequenced in a study of blood T cells in healthy people across ages. Primers used in a second PCR of about 6 to 11 cycles were a sample-barcoded 5' primer and a J-beta primer mix. One entry per CDR3 protein results from TCRdb running MiXCR on the 5' RACE reads. In the table there are 1.4 million or so distinct CDR3 sequences, approximately 43% of which are singletons. Sequenced: blood. The source is a woman aged 18-29 years in good health.

This rearrangement joins TRBV3-1 to TRBJ2-5; D remains ambiguous. Trimming left V 2 bases short and J 3 bases short, with 4 bases between. This CDR3 has 12 amino acids. Looked up from germline, CDR1 is LGHDT and CDR2 is YNNKEL (reference sequence). CDR3 DNA sequence: TGTGCCAGCAGCCAAAACGAAGAGACCCAGTACTTC. It specifies CASSQNEETQYF.

This clonotype was counted between two and nine times. The chain couples TRBV4-1 to TRBJ2-7, with 11 positions matching TRBD2. The CDR3 contains 17 residues. Germline CDR1 and CDR2: MGHRA and YSYEKL. With 2 bases clipped from V and 3 bases from J, the junction kept 9 bases outside the gene matches. The CDR3 DNA follows: TGCGCCAGCAGCCAACCAACTAGCGGGGGTAAAAACTACGAGCAGTACTTC. Its protein is CASSQPTSGGKNYEQYF.

The V and J genes are TRBV24-1 and TRBJ2-1; 7 positions agree with TRBD2. The CDR3 is 15 amino acids. The germline V gene encodes CDR1 KGHDR and CDR2 SFDVKD. With V trimmed by 0 bases and J by 9 bases, 7 bases remained unmatched. The CDR3 region has the DNA TGTGCCACCAGTGATTTGGCGGGGAGGGCCGGTGAGCAGTTCTTC. Translated, it gives CATSDLAGRAGEQFF.

The CDR3 reads CSARDPRTSGNNEQFF. CDR3 coding DNA: TGCAGTGCTAGAGACCCTCGGACTAGCGGTAACAATGAGCAGTTCTTC. V and J are TRBV20-1 and TRBJ2-1, with 10 nucleotides matching TRBD2. J was trimmed by 5 bases and V by 0 bases; bases with no gene match: 7. Looked up from germline, CDR1 is DFQATT and CDR2 is SNEGSKA (reference sequence). The CDR3 runs 16 residues.

The chain employs TRBV29-1 and TRBJ2-1; 12 bases agree with TRBD2. V gave up 3 bases and J gave up 9 bases; unmatched junction bases: 12. Germline CDR1 is SQVTM and CDR2 is ANQGSEA. This CDR3 region has 16 residues. The CDR3 loop reads CSVDTRLAGGRPEQFF. The DNA for the CDR3 is TGCAGCGTTGACACCCGGCTAGCGGGAGGGCGACCTGAGCAGTTCTTC.

A few counts support this clonotype. J is TRBJ2-4 and V is TRBV29-1, with D uncertain. Germline V gene data show CDR1 as SQVTM and CDR2 as ANQGSEA. This CDR3 region has 14 residues. Trimming took off 4 bases at V and 0 bases at J, with 10 bases between the two ends. The CDR3 DNA reads TGCAGCGTTGTGGGCAACCTAGCCAAAAACATTCAGTACTTC. Translated, it gives CSVVGNLAKNIQYF.

This clonotype was counted a few times. V usage is TRBV5-1 and J usage is TRBJ1-4, with 7 bases that match TRBD1. The V gene end was trimmed by 0 bases and the J gene end by 6 bases; junction bases not matched to a gene: 5. CDR1 is SGHRS, CDR2 YFSETQ, per germline. The length of the CDR3 is 15 residues. CDR3 bases: TGCGCCAGCAGCTTGGCCGGGACAGTAGATGAAAAACTGTTTTTT. Translated, it gives CASSLAGTVDEKLFF.

The genes are TRBV3-1 and TRBJ2-3; 11 bases are a match to TRBD2. The germline gives CDR1 LGHDT, CDR2 YNNKEL (reference sequence). Trimming at V came to 6 bases and at J to 4 bases, leaving 12 bases not matched to a gene. This CDR3 has 17 amino acids. The CDR3 DNA is TGTGCCAGCAGTGGACCGGGACTAGCGGAGGTTGCAGATACGCAGTATTTT. This encodes CASSGPGLAEVADTQYF.

The gene calls are TRBV9 and TRBJ2-5; 14 bases align to TRBD2. CDR1 SGDLS and CDR2 YYNGEE come from the germline V gene. V lost 4 bases, J lost 5 bases, and 7 bases stayed unmatched. This CDR3 contains 16 residues. CDR3 in DNA: TGTGCCAGCAGCCCAGGACTAGCGGGGGGTTATGAGACCCAGTACTTC. The encoded protein is CASSPGLAGGYETQYF.

The chain carries TRBV5-6 and TRBJ2-4; the D gene is possibly TRBD2 (5 bases). The DNA end favors TRBJ2-7, so the J call may be wrong. The CDR3 has 17 residues. Germline V CDR1 and CDR2: SGHDT, YYEEEE. The CDR3 region has the DNA TGTGCCAGCGCCCCTTCGTCTCGAGGGATATACCCCTACGAGCAGTACTTC. It specifies CASAPSSRGIYPYEQYF.

The chain joins TRBV29-1 to TRBJ1-2, with D perhaps matching TRBD1 (6 bases). Looked up from germline, CDR1 is SQVTM and CDR2 is ANQGSEA. The V and J ends lost 7 bases and 7 bases respectively, with 16 bases between them. The CDR3 spans 12 residues. The CDR3 nucleotides read TGCAGCGCCACGGGGGCTGCGAGTGGCTACACCTTC. This gives the protein CSATGAASGYTF. Full variable domain (outside the CDR3, taken from reference TRBV29-1 and TRBJ1-2): SAVISQKPSRDICQRGTSLTIQCQVDSQVTMMFWYRQQPGQSLTLIATANQGSEATYESGFVIDKFPISRPNLTFSTLTVSNMSPEDSSIYLCSATGAASGYTFGSGTRLTVV.

The rearrangement links TRBV5-1 to TRBJ2-2; 11 positions match TRBD2. This CDR3 contains 16 residues. The ends lost 4 bases at V and 6 bases at J; junction bases unmatched: 8. Germline V CDR1 and CDR2: SGHRS, YFSETQ. Here the CDR3 reads CASSLTSGTISGELFF. CDR3 sequence (DNA): TGCGCCAGCAGCCTGACTAGCGGGACTATTTCCGGGGAGCTGTTTTTT.